The text below deals with one TCR beta chain. Antigen specificity is unknown. Only Caucasian adults living in Nashville, Tennessee served as donors. Germline V gene lookup returns CDR1 SGHTA and CDR2 FQGTGA. The CDR3 covers 15 residues. Between the trimmed V and J ends, which lost 5 bases and 8 bases, there was a span of 21 bases. Assay execution proceeded at the deep level. The data were produced by immunoSEQ multiplex PCR, yet TCRdb's version contains in-frame clones alone and is incomplete. The sample includes some 1.5 million clones, under 99% of them seen just once. This sample was included in a study of shared clonotypes between healthy human individuals. Looking at the study overall: Researchers assigned three CD4 naive, three CD4 memory, two CD8 naive and one CD8 memory plate to each donor.

Points from the study as a whole: Rarefaction gave evidence that sorted-subset sequencing remained incomplete despite large depth.

The sequence was obtained from a man aged 30-40 years in good health. The sample was naive CD4+ T cells sorted from blood. Subset indicated: CD45RA+ positively selected. This sequence joins TRBV7-3 and TRBJ1-2; D may be TRBD1 (6 bases). The CDR3 here is CASSPHPPPGAGYTF. The CDR3 DNA reads as TGTGCCAGCAGCCCCCATCCGCCACCAGGGGCCGGCTACACCTTC.